This T cell receptor (beta chain) appears in the sequencing data of a study of T cells after yellow fever vaccination. TCRdb reprocessed the 5' RACE reads with MiXCR, giving one entry per CDR3 protein. The sample includes 200,000 or so distinct CDR3 sequences, roughly 6.2% of them seen just once. The sample here was CD4+ T cells sorted from PBMCs, taken on the day of the yellow fever booster vaccination. The receptor was isolated from a man younger than 40 who received the YFV17D yellow fever vaccine.

Written as DNA, the CDR3 is TGCGCCAGCAGCCACGGGGGAGGGACGGAGACCCAGTACTTC. Translation: CASSHGGGTETQYF. This chain joins TRBV5-1 and TRBJ2-5; 7 positions agree with TRBD2. CDR1 is SGHRS, CDR2 YFSETQ, per germline. The V segment lost 4 bases and the J segment 5 bases; nucleotides outside the gene matches: 8. The CDR3 has 14 residues.